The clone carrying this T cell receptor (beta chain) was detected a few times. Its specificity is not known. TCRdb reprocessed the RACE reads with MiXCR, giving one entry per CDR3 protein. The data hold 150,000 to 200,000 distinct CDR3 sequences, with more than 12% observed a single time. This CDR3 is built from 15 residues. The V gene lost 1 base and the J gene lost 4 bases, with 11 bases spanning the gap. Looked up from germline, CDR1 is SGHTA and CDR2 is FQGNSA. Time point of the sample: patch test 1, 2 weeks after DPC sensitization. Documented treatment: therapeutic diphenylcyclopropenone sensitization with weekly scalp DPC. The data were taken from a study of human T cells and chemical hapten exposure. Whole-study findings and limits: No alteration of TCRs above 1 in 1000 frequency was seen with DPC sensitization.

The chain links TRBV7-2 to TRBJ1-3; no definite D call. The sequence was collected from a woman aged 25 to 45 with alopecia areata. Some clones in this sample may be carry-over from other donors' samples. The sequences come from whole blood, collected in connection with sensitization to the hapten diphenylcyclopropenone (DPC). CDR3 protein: CASSLGGTFGNTIYF. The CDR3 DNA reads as TGTGCCAGCAGCTTAGGGGGAACTTTCGGAAACACCATATATTTT.